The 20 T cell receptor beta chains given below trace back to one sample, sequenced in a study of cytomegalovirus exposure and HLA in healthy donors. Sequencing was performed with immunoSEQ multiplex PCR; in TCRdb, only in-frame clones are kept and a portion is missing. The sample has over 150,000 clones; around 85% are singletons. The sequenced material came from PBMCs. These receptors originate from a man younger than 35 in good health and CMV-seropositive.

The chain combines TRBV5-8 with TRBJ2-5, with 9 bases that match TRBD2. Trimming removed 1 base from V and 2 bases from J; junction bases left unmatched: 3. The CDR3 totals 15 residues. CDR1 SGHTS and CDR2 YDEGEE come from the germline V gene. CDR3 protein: CASSLQRGDQETQYF. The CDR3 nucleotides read TGTGCCAGCAGCTTGCAGCGGGGGGATCAAGAGACCCAGTACTTC.

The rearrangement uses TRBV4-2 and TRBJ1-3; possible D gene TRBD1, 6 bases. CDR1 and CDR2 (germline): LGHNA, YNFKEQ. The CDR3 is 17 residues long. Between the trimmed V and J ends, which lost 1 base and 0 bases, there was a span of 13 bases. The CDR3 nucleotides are TGTGCCAGCAGCCAAGTACAGGGAGATCCCTCTGGAAACACCATATATTTT. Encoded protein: CASSQVQGDPSGNTIYF.

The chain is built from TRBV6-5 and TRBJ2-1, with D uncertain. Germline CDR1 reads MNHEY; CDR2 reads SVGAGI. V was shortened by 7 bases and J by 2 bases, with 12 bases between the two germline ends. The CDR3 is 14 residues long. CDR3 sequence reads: CASNTGSPYNEQFF. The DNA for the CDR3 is TGTGCCAGCAATACCGGGTCCCCCTACAATGAGCAGTTCTTC.

Here the CDR3 DNA reads TGTGCCAGCCGGGTCCAAGGGGACTATGGCTACACCTTC. It yields the protein CASRVQGDYGYTF. The J gene is TRBJ1-2, the V gene TRBV28; D possibly corresponds to TRBD1 (5 bases). V lost 8 bases, J lost 3 bases, and 13 bases lay in between. Germline CDR1 reads MDHEN; CDR2 reads SYDVKM. This CDR3 has 13 amino acids.

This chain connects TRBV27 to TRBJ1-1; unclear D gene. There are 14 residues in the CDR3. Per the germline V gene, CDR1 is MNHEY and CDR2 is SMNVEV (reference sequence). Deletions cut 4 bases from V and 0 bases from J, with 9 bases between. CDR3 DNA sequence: TGTGCCAGCAGTTCCCCAGGTCTGAACACTGAAGCTTTCTTT. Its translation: CASSSPGLNTEAFF.

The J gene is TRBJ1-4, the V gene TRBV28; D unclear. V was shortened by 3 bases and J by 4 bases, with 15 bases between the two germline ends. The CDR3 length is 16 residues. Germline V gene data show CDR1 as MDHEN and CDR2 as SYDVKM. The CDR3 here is CASSFMGAGVNEKLFF. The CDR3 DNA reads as TGTGCCAGCAGTTTTATGGGAGCCGGGGTTAATGAAAAACTGTTTTTT.

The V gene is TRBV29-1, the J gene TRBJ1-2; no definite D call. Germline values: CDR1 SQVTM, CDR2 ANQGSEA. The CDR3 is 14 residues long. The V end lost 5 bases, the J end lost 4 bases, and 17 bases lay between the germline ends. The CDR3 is CSVYVLWEGYGYTF. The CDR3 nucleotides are TGCAGCGTTTATGTGCTTTGGGAGGGCTATGGCTACACCTTC.

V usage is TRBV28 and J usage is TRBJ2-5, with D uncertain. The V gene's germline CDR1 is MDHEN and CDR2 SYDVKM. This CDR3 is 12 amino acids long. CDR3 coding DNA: TGTCACCTGGGCAAGAGAAAAGAGACCCAGTACTTC. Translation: CHLGKRKETQYF.

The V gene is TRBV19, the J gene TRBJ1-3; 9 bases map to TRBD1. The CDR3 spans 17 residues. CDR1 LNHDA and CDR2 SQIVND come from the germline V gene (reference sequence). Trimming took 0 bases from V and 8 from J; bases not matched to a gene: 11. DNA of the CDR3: TGTGCCAGTAGTATAGACCGATGGGGACAGGGAGAAGACACCATATATTTT. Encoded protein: CASSIDRWGQGEDTIYF.

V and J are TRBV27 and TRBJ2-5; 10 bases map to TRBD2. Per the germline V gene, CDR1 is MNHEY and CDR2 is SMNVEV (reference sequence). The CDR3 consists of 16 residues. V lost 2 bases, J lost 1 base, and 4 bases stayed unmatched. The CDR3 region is CASSLLAGAPQETQYF. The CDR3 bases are TGTGCCAGCAGTTTACTAGCGGGGGCCCCCCAAGAGACCCAGTACTTC.

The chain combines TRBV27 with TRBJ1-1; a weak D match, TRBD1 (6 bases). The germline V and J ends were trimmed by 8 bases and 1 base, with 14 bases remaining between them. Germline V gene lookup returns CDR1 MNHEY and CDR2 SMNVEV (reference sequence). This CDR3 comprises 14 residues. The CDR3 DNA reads TGTGCCAGCTGCTCGAACAGGGCGAACACTGAAGCTTTCTTT. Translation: CASCSNRANTEAFF.

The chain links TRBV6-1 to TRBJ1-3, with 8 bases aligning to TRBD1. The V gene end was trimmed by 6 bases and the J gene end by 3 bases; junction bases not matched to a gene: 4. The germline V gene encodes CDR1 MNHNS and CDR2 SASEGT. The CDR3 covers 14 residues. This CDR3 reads CASSPGTGGNTIYF. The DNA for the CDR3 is TGTGCCAGCAGCCCCGGGACAGGTGGAAACACCATATATTTT.

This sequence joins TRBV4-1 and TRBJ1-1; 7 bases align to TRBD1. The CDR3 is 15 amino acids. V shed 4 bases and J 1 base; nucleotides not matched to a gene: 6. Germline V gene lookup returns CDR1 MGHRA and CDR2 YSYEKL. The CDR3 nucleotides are TGCGCCAGCAGCCGCTCACCAGGGGGGAACACTGAAGCTTTCTTT. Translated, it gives CASSRSPGGNTEAFF.

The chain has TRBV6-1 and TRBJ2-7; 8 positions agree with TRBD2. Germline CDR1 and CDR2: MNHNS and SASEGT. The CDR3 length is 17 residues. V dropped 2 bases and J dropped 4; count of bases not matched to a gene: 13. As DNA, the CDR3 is TGTGCCAGCAGTGAATGGCGAGGAGTAGCGGGAATGTACGAGCAGTACTTC. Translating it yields CASSEWRGVAGMYEQYF.

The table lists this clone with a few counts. The CDR3 reads CGRRQTSSYNSPLHF. CDR3 nucleotide sequence: TGTGGCAGGCGACAGACTAGCTCCTATAATTCACCCCTCCACTTT. The chain combines TRBV2 with TRBJ1-6; possible D gene TRBD1, 5 bases. CDR1 is SNHLY and CDR2 is FYNNEI in the germline V gene. This CDR3 is built from 15 residues.

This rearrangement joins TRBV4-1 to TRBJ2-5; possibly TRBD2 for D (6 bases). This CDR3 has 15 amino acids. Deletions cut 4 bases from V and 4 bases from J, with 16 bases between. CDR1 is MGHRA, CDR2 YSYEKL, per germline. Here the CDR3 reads CASSLNPGLVETQYF. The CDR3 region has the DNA TGCGCCAGCAGCCTCAACCCGGGACTCGTAGAGACCCAGTACTTC.

CDR3 residues: CASRGWENNTEAFF. The CDR3 nucleotides read TGTGCCAGCCGAGGGTGGGAAAATAACACTGAAGCTTTCTTT. The rearrangement joins TRBV27 to TRBJ1-1; D is ambiguous. Germline V gene lookup returns CDR1 MNHEY and CDR2 SMNVEV (reference sequence). V lost 8 bases to trimming and J lost 2 bases, with 15 bases between them. This CDR3 contains 14 residues.

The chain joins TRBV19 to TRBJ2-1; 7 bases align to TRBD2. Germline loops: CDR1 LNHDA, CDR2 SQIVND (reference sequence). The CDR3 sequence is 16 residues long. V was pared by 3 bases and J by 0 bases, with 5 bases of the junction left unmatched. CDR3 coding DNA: TGTGCCAGTAGTATGGATCTAGCGGTCTCCTACAATGAGCAGTTCTTC. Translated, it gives CASSMDLAVSYNEQFF.

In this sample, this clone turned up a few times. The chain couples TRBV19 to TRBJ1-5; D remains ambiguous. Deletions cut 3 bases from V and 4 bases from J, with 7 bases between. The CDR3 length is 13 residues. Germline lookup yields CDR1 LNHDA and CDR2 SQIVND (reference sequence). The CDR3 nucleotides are TGTGCCAGTAGTATCTCGGGGAATCAGCCCCAGCATTTT. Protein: CASSISGNQPQHF.

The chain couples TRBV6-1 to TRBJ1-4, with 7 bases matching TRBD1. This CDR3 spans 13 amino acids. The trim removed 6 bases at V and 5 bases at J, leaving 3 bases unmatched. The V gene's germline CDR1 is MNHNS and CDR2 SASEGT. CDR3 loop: CASRGQLNEKLFF. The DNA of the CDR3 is TGTGCCAGCAGGGGACAGCTCAATGAAAAACTGTTTTTT.